These T cell receptor beta chains were read from a single sample in a study of blood T cell repertoires in COVID-19. The method was immunoSEQ multiplex PCR; TCRdb's version includes in-frame clones alone and lacks a portion of them. The repertoire holds fewer than 300,000 clones, with 85% as singletons. What was sequenced was peripheral blood. The receptors originated from a man aged 50 or older with active or convalescent COVID-19. Each CDR3 is given with its conserved first and last residue. D genes are given only for firm matches. The size field is filled for only some rows; it gives once, few, many or a size class.

abundance | j_gene | d_gene | v_gene | CDR3nt | CDR3aa
- | TRBJ1-2 | TRBD1 | TRBV6-5 | TGTGCCAGCAGTCCAGACAGGGGGCAGAGTGGCTACACCTTC | CASSPDRGQSGYTF
- | TRBJ1-5 | - | TRBV12-5 | TGTGCTAGTGGTTTGGCAGGCGCTGTGGGCAATCAGCCCCAGCATTTT | CASGLAGAVGNQPQHF
- | TRBJ2-1 | - | TRBV3-1/TRBV3-2 | TGTGCCAGCAGCCCCACCCCCTCTAGCGCCATGTACAATGAGCAGTTCTTC | CASSPTPSSAMYNEQFF
- | TRBJ2-7 | - | TRBV3-1/TRBV3-2 | TGTGCCAGCAGCCAATTAGGGGCCTACGAGCAGTACTTC | CASSQLGAYEQYF
- | TRBJ2-5 | - | TRBV7-8 | TGTGCCAGCAGCTTCGGAGAGACCCAGTACTTC | CASSFGETQYF
- | TRBJ1-4 | - | TRBV7-8 | TGTGCCAGCAGCATATTGTCAGGATCTAATGAAAAACTGTTTTTT | CASSILSGSNEKLFF
- | TRBJ2-7 | TRBD2 | TRBV6-2/TRBV6-3 | TGTGCCAGCAGCCTTTTTCCTAGCGGGAGTTCCGACGAGCAGTACTTC | CASSLFPSGSSDEQYF
- | TRBJ2-7 | - | TRBV6-5 | TGTGCCAGCAGCCGTTCTTTCCGGAGCTCCTACGAGCAGTACTTC | CASSRSFRSSYEQYF
- | TRBJ2-1 | TRBD1 | TRBV10-1 | TGCCCCAGGGGAGGGAGGGGACAGGGGGCGGAGAATGAGCAGTTCTTC | CPRGGRGQGAENEQFF
- | TRBJ2-3 | TRBD1 | TRBV10-3 | TGTGCCATCAGTGAGAGGGACAGGGGCTCCACAGATACGCAGTATTTT | CAISERDRGSTDTQYF
- | TRBJ2-7 | - | TRBV20-1 | TGCAGTGCTAGTGGGGACTCCCTCTACGAGCAGTACTTC | CSASGDSLYEQYF
- | TRBJ1-1 | TRBD1 | TRBV28 | TGTGCCAGCAGCTCAGGGGGCGCGGGGAACACTGAAGCTTTCTTT | CASSSGGAGNTEAFF
- | TRBJ1-1 | TRBD1 | TRBV18 | TGTGCCAGCTCACCACCGACACAGGGGCTAACGGTTGGCACTGAAGCTTTCTTT | CASSPPTQGLTVGTEAFF
- | TRBJ2-3 | TRBD1 | TRBV10-3 | TGTGCCATCAGTGAGTCCGGGACAGGGGGCACAGATACGCAGTATTTT | CAISESGTGGTDTQYF
- | TRBJ1-3 | TRBD1 | TRBV19 | TGTGCCAGTAGTGAGTTGGGACAGGCGACCTCTGGAAACACCATATATTTT | CASSELGQATSGNTIYF
- | TRBJ2-2 | - | TRBV10-3 | TGTGCCACCGCCGGGGGGCAAGGGACCGGGGAGCTGTTTTTT | CATAGGQGTGELFF
- | TRBJ2-7 | TRBD2 | TRBV4-1 | TGCGCCAGCAGCCAACAGAGCGGGGCCAGCTCCTACGAGCAGTACTTC | CASSQQSGASSYEQYF
- | TRBJ2-2 | TRBD2 | TRBV7-2 | TGTGCCAGCAGCTTACGAAGCGGGAGAACCGGGGAGCTGTTTTTT | CASSLRSGRTGELFF
- | TRBJ2-3 | - | TRBV2 | TGTGCCAGCTCCCCGGGACTCAGCACAGATACGCAGTATTTT | CASSPGLSTDTQYF
once | TRBJ2-3 | TRBD2 | TRBV3-1/TRBV3-2 | TGTGCCAGCAGCCAGTTAGGCGGGGGGAACTCTAGCACAGATACGCAGTATTTT | CASSQLGGGNSSTDTQYF
- | TRBJ2-5 | - | TRBV3-1/TRBV3-2 | TGTGCCAGCAGCTACAAGCGGGCACTTGAGACCCAGTACTTC | CASSYKRALETQYF
few | TRBJ1-2 | - | TRBV4-1 | TGCGCCAGCAGCCAAGACCAGGGGTACTATGGCTACACCTTC | CASSQDQGYYGYTF
once | TRBJ1-1 | - | TRBV6-5 | TGTGCCAGCAGTTACGTTCAGGGGCTGAGCACTGAAGCTTTCTTT | CASSYVQGLSTEAFF
few | TRBJ2-1 | TRBD1 | TRBV29-1 | TGCAGCGTTGAGCGCCGGGACAGGTCCTACAATGAGCAGTTCTTC | CSVERRDRSYNEQFF
few | TRBJ2-5 | - | TRBV9 | TGTGCCAGCAGCGAAGCAGCGGGTGGTGGTGAGACCCAGTACTTC | CASSEAAGGGETQYF
- | TRBJ1-2 | - | TRBV20-1 | TGCAGTGCTGAGGATCGGGGTGGCTACACCTTC | CSAEDRGGYTF
- | TRBJ2-7 | TRBD1 | TRBV2 | TGTGCCAGCAGTGGGCCCTTGACAGGGCTCTACGAGCAGTACTTC | CASSGPLTGLYEQYF
- | TRBJ2-7 | TRBD2 | TRBV25-1 | TGTGCCAGCAGTGGGGGGAGCGGGAAAGCCTACGAGCAGTACTTC | CASSGGSGKAYEQYF
- | TRBJ1-1 | TRBD1 | TRBV2 | TGTGCCAGCAGTGCCGGACAGGGGAACACTGAAGCTTTCTTT | CASSAGQGNTEAFF
- | TRBJ1-5 | - | TRBV27 | TGTGCCAGCAGTTTAGTAGGAGGGCGTCAGCCCCAGCATTTT | CASSLVGGRQPQHF
- | TRBJ1-4 | TRBD1 | TRBV27 | TGTGCCAGCAGTTCCTTGGACAGGGGGGTTGGAAATGAAAAACTGTTTTTT | CASSSLDRGVGNEKLFF
once | TRBJ2-1 | TRBD2 | TRBV28 | TGTGCCAGCAGACTTACTAGCGGGAATAACAATGAGCAGTTCTTC | CASRLTSGNNNEQFF
- | TRBJ1-4 | - | TRBV5-6 | TGTGCCAGCAGCTTTGAGGACAGAAAGGAAAAACTGTTTTTT | CASSFEDRKEKLFF
once | TRBJ2-1 | TRBD2 | TRBV5-1 | TGCGCCAGCAGCTTGGTGTTAGCGGGAGGGTCTTGGGACAATGAGCAGTTCTTC | CASSLVLAGGSWDNEQFF
- | TRBJ1-4 | TRBD1 | TRBV6-5 | TGTGCCAGCAGTTACAGGGGGCGCGGGGAAAAACTGTTTTTT | CASSYRGRGEKLFF